This T cell receptor (beta chain) originates from a study of T cells after posttransplantation cyclophosphamide. Study-level results: Later blood repertoires were often dominated by clones from the donor CD8+ memory compartment. After PTCy, TRB diversity resembled that of CNI/methotrexate controls.

This clone was detected many times. No antigen is known for it. A marrow graft followed busulfan-fludarabine conditioning, with cyclophosphamide on days +3 and +4. Sequencing used immunoSEQ multiplex PCR; TCRdb keeps in-frame clones, though not all of them. Found here are roughly 25,000 clones, no singletons; the ten largest cover less than 2%. V lost 3 bases, J lost 0 bases, and 2 bases stayed unmatched. Germline values: CDR1 WNHNN, CDR2 SYGVQD (reference sequence). The CDR3 extends over 15 amino acids. The genes are TRBV10-1 and TRBJ2-1, with TRBD2 identical over 7 bases. The specimen comprised PBMCs, sampled after allogeneic stem cell transplant with posttransplant cyclophosphamide. This sequence was found in a male patient aged 18-29 years who received an allogeneic stem cell transplant from a related donor, was CMV-positive, and had no GVHD. Some T cells may arise from the graft donor. For the CDR3, the DNA is TGCGCCAGCAGTGATTGGGAGGGCTCCTACAATGAGCAGTTCTTC. It codes for CASSDWEGSYNEQFF.